The next 9 T cell receptor beta chains were all read from a single sample in a study of OX40 agonist ivuxolimab in advanced cancers. Profiling relied on immunoSEQ multiplex PCR, and the TCRdb table lists in-frame clones only, not all of them. The data hold 34,000 or so clones, with around 81% observed a single time. This specimen was CD4+ or CD8+ T cells sorted from blood, taken in a trial of the OX40 agonist ivuxolimab. Every receptor here comes from an adult with an advanced solid tumor such as melanoma, head and neck, liver or kidney cancer.

This clone appeared a few times. V gene TRBV5-5 combines with J gene TRBJ1-4, with D possibly being TRBD1 (5 bases). CDR1 and CDR2 (germline): SGHKS, YYEKEE (reference sequence). V shed 4 bases and J shed 3 bases, with 16 bases lying between them. CDR3 length: 16 residues. The CDR3 is CASSPREVGANEKLFF. The CDR3 nucleotides are TGTGCCAGCAGCCCCAGGGAAGTAGGGGCTAATGAAAAACTGTTTTTT.

The J gene is TRBJ1-1, the V gene TRBV30; no clear D. This CDR3 region has 13 residues. Trimming left V 2 bases short and J 6 bases short, with 13 bases between. Germline lookup yields CDR1 GTSNPN and CDR2 SVGIG (reference sequence). CDR3 DNA: TGTGCCTGGAGTATGGTCCTTCGAGCTGAAGCTTTCTTT. This sequence encodes CAWSMVLRAEAFF. Complete variable domain (other parts from reference TRBV30 and TRBJ1-1): SQTIHQWPATLVQPVGSPLSLECTVEGTSNPNLYWYRQAAGRGLQLLFYSVGIGQISSEVPQNLSASRPQDRQFILSSKKLLLSDSGFYLCAWSMVLRAEAFFGQGTRLTVV.

This clone has only one observation. The V and J genes are TRBV6-6 and TRBJ2-7, with TRBD1 as a possible D gene (5 bases). Looked up from germline, CDR1 is MNHNY and CDR2 is SVGAGI (reference sequence). V lost 2 bases and J 3 bases, leaving 11 bases between the germline ends. The CDR3 contains 14 residues. CDR3 nucleotide sequence: TGTGCCAGCAGTTACGGGGCAGGACACTACGAGCAGTACTTC. Translated, it gives CASSYGAGHYEQYF.

The V call is TRBV19, the J call TRBJ1-1; 10 nucleotides line up with TRBD1. The CDR3 runs to 15 residues. After removal of 2 bases from V and 1 base from J, the junction contained 1 base not matched to a gene. The germline V gene encodes CDR1 LNHDA and CDR2 SQIVND (reference sequence). The DNA for the CDR3 is TGTGCCAGTAGTATACGGACAGGGGGGAACACTGAAGCTTTCTTT. Its translation is CASSIRTGGNTEAFF.

The chain uses TRBV11-2 and TRBJ2-2, with D unresolved. This CDR3 spans 17 amino acids. Trimming removed 5 bases from V and 7 bases from J, with 23 bases in between. The V gene's germline CDR1 is SGHAT and CDR2 FQNNGV. Here the CDR3 DNA reads TGTGCCAGCAGCGAAGGGCGTAGGGCAGATACCTTCGGGGAGCTGTTTTTT. Translating gives CASSEGRRADTFGELFF.

The rearrangement links TRBV30 to TRBJ1-2, with a tentative D call TRBD1 (6 bases). The V and J ends lost 4 bases and 8 bases respectively, with 20 bases between them. Germline values: CDR1 GTSNPN, CDR2 SVGIG (reference sequence). The CDR3 spans 14 residues. CDR3 DNA sequence: TGTGCCTGGACCCACTCCGGGGGGGGCGGAGGCTACACCTTC. It encodes CAWTHSGGGGGYTF.

The chain links TRBV10-3 to TRBJ2-4, with a possible D match to TRBD2 (7 bases). Germline V CDR1 and CDR2: ENHRY, SYGVKD. V was cut by 10 bases and J by 8 bases, with 21 bases left in between. The CDR3 spans 14 residues. CDR3 sequence reads: CASKGRGAGDIQYF. Here the CDR3 DNA reads TGTGCCAGCAAAGGCCGGGGGGCGGGGGACATTCAGTACTTC.

The J gene is TRBJ2-2, the V gene TRBV4-1; no clear D. V lost 5 bases and J 3 bases, leaving 10 bases between the germline ends. The CDR3 loop spans 14 amino acids. CDR1 and CDR2 from the germline V gene are MGHRA and YSYEKL. CDR3 sequence: CASSSQEYTGELFF. The CDR3 nucleotides are TGCGCCAGCAGCAGTCAGGAGTACACCGGGGAGCTGTTTTTT.

The chain is built from TRBV4-1 and TRBJ1-5; D unclear. The CDR3 spans 14 residues. Germline CDR1 and CDR2: MGHRA and YSYEKL. V was shortened by 0 bases and J by 7 bases, with 10 bases between the two germline ends. CDR3: CASSQEQFEQPQHF. The CDR3 DNA follows: TGCGCCAGCAGCCAAGAACAGTTTGAACAGCCCCAGCATTTT.